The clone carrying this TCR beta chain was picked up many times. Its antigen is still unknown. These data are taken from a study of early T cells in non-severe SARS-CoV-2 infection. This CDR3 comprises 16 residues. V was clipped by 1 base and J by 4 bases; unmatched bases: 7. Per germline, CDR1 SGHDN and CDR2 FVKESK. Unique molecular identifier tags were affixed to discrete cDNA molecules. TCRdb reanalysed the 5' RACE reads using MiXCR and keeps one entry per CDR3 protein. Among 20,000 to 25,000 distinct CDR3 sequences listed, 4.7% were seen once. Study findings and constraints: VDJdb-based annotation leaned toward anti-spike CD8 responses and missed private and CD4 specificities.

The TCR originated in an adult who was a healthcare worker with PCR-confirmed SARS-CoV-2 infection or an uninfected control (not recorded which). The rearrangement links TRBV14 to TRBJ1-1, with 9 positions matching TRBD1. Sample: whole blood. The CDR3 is CASSQVPGQGSTEAFF. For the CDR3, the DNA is TGTGCCAGCAGCCAAGTCCCGGGACAGGGATCCACTGAAGCTTTCTTT.